What follows are 9 T cell receptor beta chains derived from one specimen sequenced in a study of blood T cell repertoires in COVID-19 (dated by TCRdb to the early 2020s). The library relied on the immunoSEQ multiplex PCR assay. This is the immuneACCESS table as TCRdb keeps it, with only in-frame sequences that have V and J called. A part of the clones is gone; compared with another copy, unresolved V genes explain less than half, and the rest is unexplained. The sample table shows approximately 250,000 clones, and about nine tenths are seen once. Approximately 9% of the sample is held by the ten biggest clonotypes. The sequenced sample consisted of peripheral blood. Every receptor here comes from a middle-aged man with active or convalescent COVID-19.

V usage is TRBV5-1 and J usage is TRBJ1-6; no clear D gene. The CDR3 covers 14 residues. Germline assignment: CDR1 SGHRS and CDR2 YFSETQ. V lost 0 bases and J lost 7, with 8 bases in between. In DNA, the CDR3 is TGCGCCAGCAGCTTGGCCGTCTTGAATTCACCCCTCCACTTT. Translation: CASSLAVLNSPLHF.

The chain is built from TRBV7-2 and TRBJ2-1, with D perhaps matching TRBD1 (5 bases). In germline, CDR1 is SGHTA, CDR2 FQGNSA. This CDR3 is built from 13 residues. V was trimmed by 1 base and J by 10 bases, leaving 11 bases between them. The CDR3 nucleotides are TGTGCCAGCAGCTTAGTCAGGGAACGCGAGCAGTTCTTC. As protein: CASSLVREREQFF.

This rearrangement joins TRBV11-2 to TRBJ2-7; D is uncertain. This CDR3 has 13 residues. The germline V gene encodes CDR1 SGHAT and CDR2 FQNNGV. V lost 3 bases to trimming and J lost 2 bases, with 8 bases between them. The CDR3 sequence: CASSLGTTYEQYF. The CDR3 DNA is TGTGCCAGCAGCTTGGGCACCACCTACGAGCAGTACTTC.

This clone was seen a few times. The V gene is TRBV7-9, the J gene TRBJ2-1; D may be TRBD2 (5 bases). The CDR3 covers 16 residues. V was cut by 6 bases and J by 12 bases, with 27 bases left in between. CDR1 and CDR2 from the germline V gene are SEHNR and FQNEAQ (reference sequence). The CDR3 bases are TGTGCCAGCAGTACGGGTGGAGACTACCGACTTGTGGGGCAGTTCTTC. Translated: CASSTGGDYRLVGQFF.

V and J are TRBV5-1 and TRBJ2-7, with 12 bases lining up with TRBD2. Germline-derived CDR1 and CDR2 are SGHRS and YFSETQ. V trimming: 4 bases; J trimming: 6 bases; junction bases outside the gene matches: 5. This CDR3 region has 14 residues. CDR3 nucleotides: TGCGCCAGCAGCCCCGGGACTAGCGGGTTCGAGCAGTACTTC. Its translation: CASSPGTSGFEQYF.

V usage is TRBV12-3 or TRBV12-4 and J usage is TRBJ2-1, with D unresolved. This CDR3 spans 11 amino acids. Trimming shortened V by 7 bases and J by 8 bases, and 9 bases separated the two germline ends. The CDR3 protein is CASTLAHEQFF. In DNA, the CDR3 is TGTGCCAGCACCTTGGCCCATGAGCAGTTCTTC.

The chain combines TRBV4-1 with TRBJ1-5, with 9 nucleotides matching TRBD1. Trimming removed 4 bases from V and 4 bases from J; junction bases left unmatched: 11. CDR1 is MGHRA, CDR2 YSYEKL, per germline. The CDR3 length is 17 residues. The CDR3 DNA is TGCGCCAGCAGCCCACCCCCCAGGACAGGGGTAAATCAGCCCCAGCATTTT. It translates to CASSPPPRTGVNQPQHF.

The rearrangement links TRBV7-9 to TRBJ2-7; D ambiguous. CDR1 and CDR2 from the germline V gene are SEHNR and FQNEAQ (reference sequence). The CDR3 covers 14 residues. With 2 bases removed from V and 7 bases from J, the gap between germline ends came to 15 bases. CDR3 nucleotide sequence: TGTGCCAGCAGCTTATTCGCGGAGAAAGAGGAGCAGTACTTC. Encoded protein: CASSLFAEKEEQYF.

This chain connects TRBV5-4 to TRBJ1-3; tentative D call: TRBD1 (6 bases). V was cut by 4 bases and J by 4 bases, with 12 bases left in between. CDR3 length: 14 residues. Per the germline V gene, CDR1 is SGHNT and CDR2 is YYREEE (reference sequence). This CDR3 is CASSTWTAGNTIYF. The CDR3 nucleotides are TGTGCCAGCAGCACCTGGACAGCAGGAAACACCATATATTTT.